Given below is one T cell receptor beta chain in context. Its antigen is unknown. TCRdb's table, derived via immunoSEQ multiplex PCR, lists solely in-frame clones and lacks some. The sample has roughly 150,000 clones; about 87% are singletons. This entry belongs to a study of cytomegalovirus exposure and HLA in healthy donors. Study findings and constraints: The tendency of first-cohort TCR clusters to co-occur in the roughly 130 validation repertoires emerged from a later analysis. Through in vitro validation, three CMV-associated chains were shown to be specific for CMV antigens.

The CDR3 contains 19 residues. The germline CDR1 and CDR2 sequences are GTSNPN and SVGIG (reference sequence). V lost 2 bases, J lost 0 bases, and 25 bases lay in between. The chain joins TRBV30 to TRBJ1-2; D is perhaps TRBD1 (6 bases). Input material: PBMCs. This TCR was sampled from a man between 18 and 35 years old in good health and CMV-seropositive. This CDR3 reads CAWSFLIQDRTYPNYGYTF. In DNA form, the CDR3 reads TGTGCCTGGAGTTTTCTGATTCAGGACAGAACCTATCCTAACTATGGCTACACCTTC.